This TCR beta chain was sequenced for a study of early T cells in non-severe SARS-CoV-2 infection (dated by TCRdb to 2020 to 2022). Background for the entire study: Because TCR sequencing relied on bulk RNA taken from unsorted whole blood, pairing of alpha and beta chains was not possible. General findings and caveats noted by the study authors: VDJdb matching was skewed toward anti-spike CD8 responses and likely underestimated virus-specific expansions, missing private and CD4 specificities.

Taken from cysteine to phenylalanine, the CDR3 has 15 residues. Of the read, only the CDR3 DNA is kept; its 45 bases are in frame from base 1. V is pared back by 1 base and J by 2 bases, with 9 bases lying between the germline termini. For CDR1 and CDR2, the germline V gene lists SGHTA and FQGNSA. This was a case-control study nested in a cohort of healthcare workers in London, UK, who had nasopharyngeal swab PCR tests and blood samples taken every week. Healthcare workers were recruited during the week of the UK lockdown, between 23 and 31 March 2020, and followed weekly for up to about 15 weeks. The library was built by means of 5' RACE. TCRdb lists the instrument as NextSeq 500. The TCR library protocol attached unique molecular identifiers to individual cDNA molecules to correct for sequencing error and PCR bias. Both TCR alpha and beta chains were sequenced, and tight co-correlation was observed between alpha and beta sequence abundances in each sample. The authors' pipeline ran thus. Decombinator V4 was used to perform V gene, J gene and CDR3 annotation of TCR sequences. Expanded TCRs were defined as changing significantly between any two time points under a Poisson model with p below 0.0001. Abundances of TCRs were expressed as counts per million after normalisation to the total number of TCRs sequenced in each sample. MAIT TCRs were defined by TRAV1-2 paired with TRAJ12, TRAJ20 or TRAJ33, and iNKT TCRs by TRAV10 paired with TRAJ18. VDJdb, accessed 1 November 2021, was searched for CMV, EBV and SARS-CoV-2 annotated TCRs, with TCRs annotated for multiple antigens excluded. TCRdb reanalyzed the raw reads on its own, using fastp at Q25 for trimming and MiXCR for clone calling, and kept in-frame beta chains. Every entry covers one CDR3 protein and lists the most common genes and DNA from its rows. These V and J calls derive from TCRdb rather than the authors' analysis. The sample profile shows fewer than 85,000 distinct CDR3 sequences; less than 15% of them were found once. The ten largest make up approximately 4.9% of the sample.

This clonotype was detected many times. It lacks a known antigen. Base quality data are lacking; no much larger clone is found one base away. The V gene is TRBV7-2 and the J gene is TRBJ1-5; the D gene is perhaps TRBD1, on 5 matching bases. This clonotype was obtained from an adult who was a healthcare worker with PCR-confirmed SARS-CoV-2 infection or an uninfected control (not recorded which). The sample consisted of whole blood. The CDR3 protein: CASSLGQSGNQPQHF. The sequenced DNA is TGTGCCAGCAGCTTAGGACAGAGCGGCAATCAGCCCCAGCATTTT. With the rest looked up from the reference TRBV7-2 and TRBJ1-5 genes rather than sequenced, the full variable domain is GAGVSQSPSNKVTEKGKDVELRCDPISGHTALYWYRQSLGQGLEFLIYFQGNSAPDKSGLPSDRFSAERTGGSVSTLTIQRTQQEDSAVYLCASSLGQSGNQPQHFGDGTRLSIL.